This entry describes one T cell receptor beta chain. The source of the sample is a study of blood T cell repertoires in COVID-19. Cohorts were based on clinical histories the participants reported. Clones were sequenced by immunoSEQ multiplex PCR, and TCRdb holds only the in-frame ones, with some missing. Of about 64,000 clones in the sample, 70% to 90% were seen once. The sample taken for sequencing was PBMCs or T cells enriched from blood (not recorded which). The receptor's source is a middle-aged woman who had recovered from COVID-19.

The CDR3 region is CASSPPLGTTLAKNIQYF. The CDR3 DNA reads TGTGCCAGCAGCCCCCCCTTAGGGACAACACTAGCCAAAAACATTCAGTACTTC. The chain carries TRBV7-8 and TRBJ2-4, with D tentatively TRBD1 (6 bases). The CDR3 runs to 18 residues. Germline V gives CDR1 SGHVS, CDR2 FQNEAQ. V dropped 5 bases and J dropped 0 bases, with 20 bases sitting between them.